What follows are 2 T cell receptor beta chains derived from one specimen sequenced in a study of T cells in Graves' hyperthyroidism and ophthalmopathy. RNA transcripts served as the template for amplifying TCR beta CDR3 regions. The HTBI primer set served for first-round RT-PCR of the TCR CDR3. TCRdb reprocessed the multiplex PCR reads with MiXCR, giving one entry per CDR3 protein. The sample includes a few hundred thousand distinct CDR3 sequences, 15% to 20% of them seen just once. Sequenced input: blood. The receptor source for this set is a woman aged 25 to 39 with Graves' ophthalmopathy.

The sample holds many counts of this clonotype. The chain carries TRBV18 and TRBJ2-7, with D possibly matching TRBD1 (6 bases). Germline V gene data show CDR1 as KGHSH and CDR2 as LQKENI. V lost 0 bases to trimming and J lost 6 bases, with 21 bases between them. This CDR3 is built from 17 residues. CDR3 in amino acids: CASSPPPQGIKTPEQYF. The CDR3 nucleotides read TGTGCCAGCTCACCACCCCCCCAGGGGATAAAAACACCCGAGCAGTACTTC.

Only a few counts were recorded for this clonotype. The chain links TRBV12-3 or TRBV12-4 to TRBJ2-1; TRBD2 matches 7 bases. The length of the CDR3 is 12 residues. Trimming removed 6 bases from V and 8 bases from J; junction bases left unmatched: 4. The CDR3 protein is CASRLTSHEQFF. The DNA of the CDR3 is TGTGCCAGCAGACTGACTAGCCATGAGCAGTTCTTC.